The 19 T cell receptor beta chains presented below share a single source sample, sequenced in a study of T cell responses to AZD1222 COVID-19 vaccine. Assay: immunoSEQ multiplex PCR; the TCRdb copy retains only in-frame clones and omits some. This sample yields some 88,000 clones, of which around 92% are seen a single time; 5% to 5.5% belongs to the top ten. The sequencing here drew on peripheral blood, taken on day 0 of AZD1222 vaccination. The receptors originated from an adult in good health.

This clone was seen a single time. This chain links TRBV20-1 with TRBJ2-1; no firm D call. This CDR3 is built from 10 residues. Germline CDR1 is DFQATT and CDR2 is SNEGSKA (reference sequence). Trimming shortened V by 3 bases and J by 7 bases, and 4 bases separated the two germline ends. The CDR3 sequence is CSASDNEQFF. The CDR3 DNA reads as TGCAGTGCTAGTGATAATGAGCAGTTCTTC.

This chain links TRBV19 with TRBJ2-7; 7 nucleotides align to TRBD1. This CDR3 contains 13 residues. After removal of 5 bases from V and 3 bases from J, the junction contained 4 bases not matched to a gene. The germline V gene encodes CDR1 LNHDA and CDR2 SQIVND (reference sequence). CDR3 residues: CASSQQGNYEQYF. CDR3 in DNA: TGTGCCAGTAGTCAACAGGGGAACTACGAGCAGTACTTC.

The chain uses TRBV24-1 and TRBJ2-1; 10 bases align to TRBD1. V gave up 2 bases and J gave up 8 bases; unmatched junction bases: 5. The germline CDR1 and CDR2 sequences are KGHDR and SFDVKD. This CDR3 contains 15 residues. CDR3 in amino acids: CATSDSGTGDHEQFF. The CDR3 region has the DNA TGTGCCACCAGTGATTCAGGGACAGGGGACCATGAGCAGTTCTTC.

This chain connects TRBV10-3 to TRBJ2-1; 8 positions match TRBD2. Germline CDR1 is ENHRY and CDR2 is SYGVKD. The CDR3 has 16 residues. The J segment lost 4 bases and the V segment lost 7 bases, leaving 12 bases of the junction unmatched. CDR3 sequence: CAITGGGLAGYNEQFF. In nucleotides, the CDR3 is TGTGCCATCACAGGCGGTGGGCTAGCGGGTTACAATGAGCAGTTCTTC.

The chain uses TRBV4-1 and TRBJ1-2, with 7 bases lining up with TRBD1. Looked up from germline, CDR1 is MGHRA and CDR2 is YSYEKL. The length of the CDR3 is 15 residues. The trim removed 3 bases at V and 1 base at J, leaving 5 bases unmatched. DNA of the CDR3: TGCGCCAGCAGCCAGGGAGGGGGCGGTAACTATGGCTACACCTTC. Residues: CASSQGGGGNYGYTF.

The chain couples TRBV11-3 to TRBJ1-3, with 7 bases identical to TRBD1. The CDR3 is 13 amino acids. Germline trimming cut 5 bases from V and 7 bases from J; bases unmatched to any gene: 5. Germline lookup yields CDR1 SGHNT and CDR2 YENEEA. The CDR3 protein is CASSKGAENTIYF. The CDR3 nucleotides are TGTGCCAGCAGCAAGGGGGCCGAGAACACCATATATTTT.

V and J are TRBV19 and TRBJ1-5, with TRBD1 matching 10 bases. The germline CDR1 and CDR2 sequences are LNHDA and SQIVND (reference sequence). CDR3 length: 15 amino acids. Losses at the gene ends were 5 bases for V and 2 bases for J; bases not matched to a gene: 3. The CDR3 is CASSPGTGGNQPQHF. CDR3 nucleotide sequence: TGTGCCAGTAGTCCTGGGACAGGGGGCAATCAGCCCCAGCATTTT. The whole variable domain, remainder taken from reference TRBV19 and TRBJ1-5, is DGGITQSPKYLFRKEGQNVTLSCEQNLNHDAMYWYRQDPGQGLRLIYYSQIVNDFQKGDIAEGYSVSREKKESFPLTVTSAQKNPTAFYLCASSPGTGGNQPQHFGDGTRLSIL.

This clone was observed a single time. The chain joins TRBV4-2 to TRBJ1-2; TRBD1 is a possible D gene (6 bases). The germline gives CDR1 LGHNA, CDR2 YNFKEQ. This CDR3 is built from 15 residues. V shed 0 bases and J shed 3 bases, with 11 bases lying between them. DNA for the CDR3: TGTGCCAGCAGCCAAGATCGGGGGCAGTACTATGGCTACACCTTC. Protein: CASSQDRGQYYGYTF.

The rearrangement joins TRBV28 to TRBJ2-1; tentative D call: TRBD2 (5 bases). The germline CDR1 and CDR2 sequences are MDHEN and SYDVKM. V was cut by 6 bases and J by 4 bases, with 28 bases left in between. The CDR3 totals 19 residues. CDR3 sequence: CASSTKTLRVERVYNEQFF. CDR3 DNA: TGTGCCAGCAGCACGAAAACTCTACGGGTGGAGAGGGTGTACAATGAGCAGTTCTTC.

The rearrangement joins TRBV25-1 to TRBJ2-5, with 10 bases lining up with TRBD2. Losses at the gene ends were 7 bases for V and 5 bases for J; bases not matched to a gene: 7. The CDR3 sequence is 14 residues long. CDR1 is MGHDK, CDR2 SYGVNS, per germline. This chain's CDR3 is CASTSSGRVETQYF. CDR3 DNA sequence: TGTGCCAGCACCTCTAGCGGGAGAGTGGAGACCCAGTACTTC. The full variable domain, its missing parts supplied by reference TRBV25-1 and TRBJ2-5, is EADIYQTPRYLVIGTGKKITLECSQTMGHDKMYWYQQDPGMELHLIHYSYGVNSTEKGDLSSESTVSRIRTEHFPLTLESARPSHTSQYLCASTSSGRVETQYFGPGTRLLVL.

The chain couples TRBV5-1 to TRBJ1-2; 7 bases fit TRBD1. J gave up 4 bases and V 4 bases, and 7 bases lay outside the gene matches. Per germline, CDR1 SGHRS and CDR2 YFSETQ. The CDR3 has 14 amino acids. Here the CDR3 DNA reads TGCGCCAGCAGCGTAACGGGACAGCGCTATGGCTACACCTTC. It is translated as CASSVTGQRYGYTF.

This chain connects TRBV27 to TRBJ2-7, with D perhaps matching TRBD1 or TRBD2 (5 bases each). The CDR3 is 13 residues long. Germline CDR1 MNHEY, CDR2 SMNVEV (reference sequence). V lost 9 bases and J lost 2, with 14 bases in between. In nucleotides, the CDR3 is TGTGCCAGTAAGACGGGACCCCCCTACGAGCAGTACTTC. The encoded protein is CASKTGPPYEQYF.

This sequence joins TRBV29-1 and TRBJ2-7; 8 bases fit TRBD1. Trimming removed 5 bases from V and 2 bases from J; junction bases left unmatched: 8. Germline CDR1 SQVTM, CDR2 ANQGSEA. The CDR3 is made up of 14 amino acids. Here the CDR3 reads CSVIGRQGPYEQYF. For the CDR3, the DNA is TGCAGCGTTATCGGACGACAGGGGCCCTACGAGCAGTACTTC.

The V and J genes are TRBV3-1 (or the pseudogene TRBV3-2) and TRBJ2-7; perhaps TRBD2 as D (5 bases). Germline values: CDR1 LGHDT, CDR2 YNNKEL (reference sequence). The CDR3 runs 14 residues. V dropped 3 bases and J dropped 2 bases, with 11 bases sitting between them. The DNA of the CDR3 is TGTGCCAGCAGCCATGCGGGTGCAACCTACGAGCAGTACTTC. Protein: CASSHAGATYEQYF.

The chain uses TRBV19 and TRBJ2-2; 10 bases are shared with TRBD1. The J segment lost 4 bases and the V segment lost 4 bases, leaving 12 bases of the junction unmatched. This CDR3 spans 18 amino acids. The V gene's germline CDR1 is LNHDA and CDR2 SQIVND (reference sequence). This CDR3 reads CASSTEAIRDRGTGELFF. CDR3 nucleotide sequence: TGTGCCAGTAGTACAGAGGCTATACGGGACAGGGGCACCGGGGAGCTGTTTTTT.

This rearrangement joins TRBV19 to TRBJ1-2, with a tentative D call TRBD1 (5 bases). CDR3 size: 13 residues. CDR1 is LNHDA and CDR2 is SQIVND in the germline V gene (reference sequence). V was trimmed by 7 bases and J by 3 bases, leaving 12 bases between them. The CDR3 sequence is CASTTRGDYGYTF. Here the CDR3 DNA reads TGTGCCAGTACAACGAGGGGAGACTATGGCTACACCTTC.

J is TRBJ2-3 and V is TRBV15; D is unclear. Between the trimmed V and J ends, which lost 1 base and 6 bases, there was a span of 5 bases. The germline gives CDR1 LNHNV, CDR2 YYDKDF (reference sequence). The CDR3 totals 12 residues. CDR3 nucleotide sequence: TGTGCCACCAGCAGAGCTAGGGATACGCAGTATTTT. Translated: CATSRARDTQYF.

This clone was observed a single time. The rearrangement joins TRBV12-3 or TRBV12-4 to TRBJ1-1; D perhaps matches TRBD1 (6 bases). The V end lost 6 bases, the J end lost 1 base, and 9 bases lay between the germline ends. This CDR3 is 13 amino acids long. The CDR3 sequence is CASSGQPNTEAFF. CDR3 sequence (DNA): TGTGCCAGCAGCGGACAGCCGAACACTGAAGCTTTCTTT.

This chain uses TRBV5-8 with TRBJ1-5; 7 nucleotides line up with TRBD1. With V trimmed by 4 bases and J by 2 bases, 6 bases remained unmatched. Germline-derived CDR1 and CDR2 are SGHTS and YDEGEE. CDR3 length: 15 amino acids. CDR3 DNA sequence: TGTGCCAGCAGCCCCCAGGGGGAGCGCAATCAGCCCCAGCATTTT. It encodes CASSPQGERNQPQHF.